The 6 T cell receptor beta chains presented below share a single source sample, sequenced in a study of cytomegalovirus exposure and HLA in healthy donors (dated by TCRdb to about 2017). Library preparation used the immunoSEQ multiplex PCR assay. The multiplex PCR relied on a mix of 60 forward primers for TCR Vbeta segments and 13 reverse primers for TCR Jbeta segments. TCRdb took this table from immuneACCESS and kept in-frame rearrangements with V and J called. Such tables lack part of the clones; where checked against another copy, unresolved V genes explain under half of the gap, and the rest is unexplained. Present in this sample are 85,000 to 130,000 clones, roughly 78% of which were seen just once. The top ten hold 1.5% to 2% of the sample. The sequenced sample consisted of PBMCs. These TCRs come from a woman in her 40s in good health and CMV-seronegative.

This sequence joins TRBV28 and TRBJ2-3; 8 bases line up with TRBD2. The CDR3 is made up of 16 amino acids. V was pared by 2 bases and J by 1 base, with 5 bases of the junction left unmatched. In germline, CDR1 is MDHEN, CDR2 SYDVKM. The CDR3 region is CASSLGLAIGTDTQYF. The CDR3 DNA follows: TGTGCCAGCAGTTTAGGACTAGCTATAGGCACAGATACGCAGTATTTT.

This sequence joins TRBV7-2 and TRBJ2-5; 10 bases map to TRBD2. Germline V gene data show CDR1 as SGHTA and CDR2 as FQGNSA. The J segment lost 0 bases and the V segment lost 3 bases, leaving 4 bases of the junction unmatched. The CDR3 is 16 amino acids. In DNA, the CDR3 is TGTGCCAGCAGCTTGGGGACTAGCGTTTACCAAGAGACCCAGTACTTC. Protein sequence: CASSLGTSVYQETQYF.

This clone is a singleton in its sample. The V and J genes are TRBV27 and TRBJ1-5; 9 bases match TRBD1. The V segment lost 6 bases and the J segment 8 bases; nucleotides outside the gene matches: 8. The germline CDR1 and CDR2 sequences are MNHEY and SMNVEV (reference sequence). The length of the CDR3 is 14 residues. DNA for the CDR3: TGTGCCAGCAGGGGACCGACAGGGGGGGAGCCCCAGCATTTT. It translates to CASRGPTGGEPQHF.

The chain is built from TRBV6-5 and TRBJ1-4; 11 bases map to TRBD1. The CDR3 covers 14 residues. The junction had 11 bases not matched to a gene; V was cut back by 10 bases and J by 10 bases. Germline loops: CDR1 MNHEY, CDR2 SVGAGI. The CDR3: CATSPGQGAGKLFF. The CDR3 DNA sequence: TGTGCCACCAGCCCCGGACAGGGGGCGGGAAAACTGTTTTTT.

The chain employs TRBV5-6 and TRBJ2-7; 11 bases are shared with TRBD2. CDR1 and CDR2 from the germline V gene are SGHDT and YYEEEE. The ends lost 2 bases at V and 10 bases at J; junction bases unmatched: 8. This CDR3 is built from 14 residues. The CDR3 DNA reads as TGTGCCAGCAGCTTAGGCCTAGCGGGAGGACGCCAGTACTTC. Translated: CASSLGLAGGRQYF.

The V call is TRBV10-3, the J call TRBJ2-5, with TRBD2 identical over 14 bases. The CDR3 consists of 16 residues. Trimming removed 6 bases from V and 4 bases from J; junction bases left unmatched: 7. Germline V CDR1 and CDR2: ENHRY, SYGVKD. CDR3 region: CAISKTSGRAGETQYF. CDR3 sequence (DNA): TGTGCCATCAGCAAGACTAGCGGGAGGGCAGGAGAGACCCAGTACTTC.